Below, 9 T cell receptor beta chains from the same sample are listed, as sequenced in a study of T cell repertoires in cytomegalovirus infection. The antigens for these receptors are not known. Each CDR3 protein is one row after TCRdb ran MiXCR on the reads. The sample lists 700,000 to 950,000 distinct CDR3 sequences, approximately 29% seen once, with over 10% in the top ten. The starting material was cultured CD8+ T cells from PBMCs, obtained from culture after CMV antigen stimulation. Source of these receptors: a human donor in good health (CMV status not recorded). Some clones in this sample may be carry-over from other donors' samples.

A remark on this clonotype: The germline gene is not matched at one end of the junction; a read error may be the cause. The chain has TRBV11-2 and TRBJ1-1, with a possible D match to TRBD1 (6 bases). Germline loops: CDR1 SGHAT, CDR2 FQNNGV. The CDR3 consists of 15 residues. The CDR3 DNA follows: TGTGCCAGTAGCTTAGTAGGCAGGGGAAGAACTGAAGCTTTCTTT. It is translated as CASSLVGRGRTEAFF.

This clonotype has a count of ten or more. This chain links TRBV7-8 with TRBJ2-3; 7 bases match TRBD1. Germline CDR1 is SGHVS and CDR2 is FQNEAQ. Trimming took 6 bases from V and 6 from J; bases not matched to a gene: 9. CDR3 size: 14 residues. The CDR3 sequence: CASSISQGWDTQYF. CDR3 DNA sequence: TGTGCCAGCAGTATCTCACAGGGGTGGGATACGCAGTATTTT. Filled out from reference TRBV7-8 and TRBJ2-3, the complete variable domain reads GAGVSQSPRYKVAKRGQDVALRCDPISGHVSLFWYQQALGQGPEFLTYFQNEAQLDKSGLPSDRFFAERPEGSVSTLKIQRTQQEDSAVYLCASSISQGWDTQYFGPGTRLTVL.

This sequence joins TRBV27 and TRBJ2-1, with D perhaps assigned TRBD1 or TRBD2 (5 bases each). The V and J ends lost 2 bases and 8 bases respectively, with 10 bases between them. Germline-derived CDR1 and CDR2 are MNHEY and SMNVEV (reference sequence). This CDR3 contains 13 residues. The CDR3 nucleotides are TGTGCCAGCAGTTTAGGGGGATTAGATGAGCAGTTCTTC. This translates into CASSLGGLDEQFF.

There are many counts of this clonotype. The V and J genes are TRBV19 and TRBJ1-1, with D unresolved. This CDR3 is built from 14 residues. The ends were cut back, 5 bases at V and 0 bases at J, with 10 bases in the middle. Germline CDR1 and CDR2: LNHDA and SQIVND (reference sequence). The CDR3 nucleotides are TGTGCCAGTAGTTTTGACACCTTGAACACTGAAGCTTTCTTT. Amino acids: CASSFDTLNTEAFF.

Ten or more counts support this clonotype. The chain is built from TRBV7-2 and TRBJ1-2; tentatively, D is TRBD1 (5 bases). V lost 11 bases and J lost 2, with 15 bases in between. Germline V gene lookup returns CDR1 SGHTA and CDR2 FQGNSA. This CDR3 region has 13 residues. In nucleotides, the CDR3 is TGTGCCCACAGGCCCCCGGTCAACTATGGCTACACCTTC. This gives the protein CAHRPPVNYGYTF.

The CDR3 DNA reads TGTGCCAGTAGTATACCCCCCGCAGGGCCGATCTACAATGAGCAGTTCTTC. This translates into CASSIPPAGPIYNEQFF. V usage is TRBV19 and J usage is TRBJ2-1; perhaps TRBD1 as D (5 bases). Germline assignment: CDR1 LNHDA and CDR2 SQIVND (reference sequence). V was shortened by 2 bases and J by 3 bases, with 17 bases between the two germline ends. CDR3 length: 17 residues.

The table lists this clonotype with a few counts. This sequence joins TRBV11-1 and TRBJ2-5; 8 bases align to TRBD1. The ends lost 5 bases at V and 0 bases at J; junction bases unmatched: 8. Germline V CDR1 and CDR2: SGHAT, FQDESV (reference sequence). This CDR3 has 16 amino acids. This CDR3 is CASSPRTGIHQETQYF. The CDR3 DNA is TGTGCCAGCAGCCCTCGGACAGGGATCCACCAAGAGACCCAGTACTTC. Full variable domain (missing parts from reference TRBV11-1 and TRBJ2-5): EAEVAQSPRYKITEKSQAVAFWCDPISGHATLYWYRQILGQGPELLVQFQDESVVDDSQLPKDRFSAERLKGVDSTLKIQPAELGDSAMYLCASSPRTGIHQETQYFGPGTRLLVL.

The chain has TRBV7-4 and TRBJ2-7; TRBD1 might be the D (8 bases). Deletions cut 1 base from V and 5 bases from J, with 15 bases between. The CDR3 length is 15 residues. From germline, CDR1 is SGHVT and CDR2 SQSDAQ. Here the CDR3 DNA reads TGTGCCAGCAGCTTAGTCGGACAGGGAGGGAACGAGCAGTACTTC. This gives the protein CASSLVGQGGNEQYF.

This clonotype was recorded once. The chain is built from TRBV27 and TRBJ1-5; D is undetermined. This CDR3 has 17 amino acids. Germline CDR1 and CDR2: MNHEY and SMNVEV (reference sequence). V was shortened by 5 bases and J by 5 bases, with 22 bases between the two germline ends. The CDR3 bases are TGTGCCAGCAGTCTCCTCAAGACGACGGGAAGAGATCAGCCCCAGCATTTT. This codes for CASSLLKTTGRDQPQHF.